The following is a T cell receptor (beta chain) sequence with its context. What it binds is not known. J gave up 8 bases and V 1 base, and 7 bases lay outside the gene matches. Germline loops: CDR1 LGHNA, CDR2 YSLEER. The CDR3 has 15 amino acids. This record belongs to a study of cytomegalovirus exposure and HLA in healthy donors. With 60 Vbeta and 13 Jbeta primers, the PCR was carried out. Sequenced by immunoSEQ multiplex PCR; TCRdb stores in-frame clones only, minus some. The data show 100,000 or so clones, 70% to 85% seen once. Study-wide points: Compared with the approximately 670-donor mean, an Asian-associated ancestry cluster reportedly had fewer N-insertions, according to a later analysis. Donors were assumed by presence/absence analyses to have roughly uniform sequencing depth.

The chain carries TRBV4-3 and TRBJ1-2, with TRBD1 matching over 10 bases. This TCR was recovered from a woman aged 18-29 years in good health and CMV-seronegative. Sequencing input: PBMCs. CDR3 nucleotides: TGCGCCAGCAGCCAAGGAACCGGGACAGGGGAAGGCTACACCTTC. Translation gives CASSQGTGTGEGYTF.